These T cell receptor beta chains were read from a single sample in a study of blood T cell repertoires in COVID-19. The protocol was immunoSEQ multiplex PCR, while the TCRdb copy is restricted to in-frame clones and leaves out a portion. Of approximately 46,000 clones listed, roughly 80% are singletons. The sample comprised peripheral blood. These TCRs come from a human donor in a cohort sampled during active COVID-19. CDR3s include the opening cysteine and the closing phenylalanine or tryptophan. A D gene is named only where the DNA matches it firmly. Some rows mark clone size as missing; the rest say once, few, many or name a class of expanded clone.

CDR3 DNA	CDR3 protein	D gene	V gene	J gene	clone size
TGTGCCACCAGCAGAGCTGGGACAGGGAGCTACGAGCAGTACTTC	CATSRAGTGSYEQYF	TRBD1	TRBV15	TRBJ2-7	.
TGCAGCGCTTTCGGACTAGCGGGGCTCCAAGAGACCCAGTACTTC	CSAFGLAGLQETQYF	TRBD2	TRBV29-1	TRBJ2-5	once
TGTGCCAGCAACCCAGGACAGGGGGCTCGTCAGCCCCAGCATTTT	CASNPGQGARQPQHF	TRBD1	TRBV4-2	TRBJ1-5	.
TGTGCCAGCAGCTCCGGACTAGCGGGGGACAATGAGCAGTTCTTC	CASSSGLAGDNEQFF	TRBD2	TRBV11-3	TRBJ2-1	.
TGTGCCAGCAGCCAAGATTTGGGACAGAACACTGAAGCTTTCTTT	CASSQDLGQNTEAFF	.	TRBV3-1/TRBV3-2	TRBJ1-1	.
TGTGCCAGCAGCTTAGGGACAGGGGTATCCTACGAGCAGTACTTC	CASSLGTGVSYEQYF	TRBD1	TRBV7-6	TRBJ2-7	.
TGTGCCAGCAGCCACAGGCAGCTCGCTGAAAGATTCTCTGGAAACACCATATATTTT	CASSHRQLAERFSGNTIYF	.	TRBV3-1/TRBV3-2	TRBJ1-3	once
TGTGCCAGCAGCTTAGGACAGGGGCATAATTCACCCCTCCACTTT	CASSLGQGHNSPLHF	TRBD1	TRBV11-2	TRBJ1-6	.
TGTGCCAGCAGCTTTCGGGGCGGGGGGTCCTCCTACAATGAGCAGTTCTTC	CASSFRGGGSSYNEQFF	TRBD2	TRBV5-5	TRBJ2-1	.
TGTGCCACCAGCAGAGATAAAGGACAGGGACGTAAACTAGGCTACGAGCAGTACTTC	CATSRDKGQGRKLGYEQYF	TRBD1	TRBV15	TRBJ2-7	.
TGTGCCAGCAGTTACTTCGCCACACGCACAGATACGCAGTATTTT	CASSYFATRTDTQYF	.	TRBV6-5	TRBJ2-3	once
TGTGCCATCAGTGAGGACAGCAGCTATGGCTACACCTTC	CAISEDSSYGYTF	.	TRBV10-3	TRBJ1-2	once
TGTGCCAGCAGCTTGATGCAGGGGGCTAACTATGGCTACACCTTC	CASSLMQGANYGYTF	TRBD1	TRBV5-4	TRBJ1-2	few
TGTGCCAGCAGCTCGGACAGGGGGCGAGGTCAGCCCCAGCATTTT	CASSSDRGRGQPQHF	TRBD1	TRBV7-2	TRBJ1-5	.
TGTGCCAGCAGTCAAACAATCACCGGGACAGACTTCACCTCCTACGAGCAGTACTTC	CASSQTITGTDFTSYEQYF	TRBD1	TRBV3-1/TRBV3-2	TRBJ2-7	.
TGTGCCAGCAGCTGGTGGGGAGGTGATGAAAAACTGTTTTTT	CASSWWGGDEKLFF	.	TRBV11-2	TRBJ1-4	.
TGTGCCAGCAGTTTAACTTTGTCGATGGCAGATACGCAGTATTTT	CASSLTLSMADTQYF	.	TRBV27	TRBJ2-3	.
TGTGCCAGCAGCTTACACAGGGGGGATAGCAATCAGCCCCAGCATTTT	CASSLHRGDSNQPQHF	TRBD1	TRBV7-9	TRBJ1-5	.
TGTGCCAGCAGCCAACTTAGCGGGGGGGCATACGAGCAGTACTTC	CASSQLSGGAYEQYF	TRBD2	TRBV9	TRBJ2-7	.
TGTGCCAGCATCCTAAGTTTTGTCCCTAGCAATCAGCCCCAGCATTTT	CASILSFVPSNQPQHF	.	TRBV2	TRBJ1-5	.
TGTGCCAGCAGTTTCGGGACAGCAGCAAATTCACCCCTCCACTTT	CASSFGTAANSPLHF	TRBD1	TRBV6-6	TRBJ1-6	.
TGTGCCAGCAGTTACTTAGGAGGGGGCACCACAGATACGCAGTATTTT	CASSYLGGGTTDTQYF	.	TRBV6-5	TRBJ2-3	few
TGCAGCGTTGAAATAGCAAGGGGGGAGACCCAGTACTTC	CSVEIARGETQYF	.	TRBV29-1	TRBJ2-5	.
TGTGCCAGCAGCTCCCAACTCCTCGGGACAGGGACTGAAGCTTTCTTT	CASSSQLLGTGTEAFF	TRBD1	TRBV5-5	TRBJ1-1	.
TGTGCCAGCAGCGGTGCTAGCTCCTACAATGAGCAGTTCTTC	CASSGASSYNEQFF	.	TRBV7-2	TRBJ2-1	few
TGTGCCAGTAGTTCGGGACAGTCGGTAAGCAATCAGCCCCAGCATTTT	CASSSGQSVSNQPQHF	TRBD1	TRBV19	TRBJ1-5	.
TGTGCCTGGGAATTGGAGGACGAGCAGTACTTC	CAWELEDEQYF	.	TRBV30	TRBJ2-7	few
TGTGCCAGCAGCTTAGCGCCGACAGGGGCTGGGGCCAACGTCCTGACTTTC	CASSLAPTGAGANVLTF	TRBD1	TRBV7-2	TRBJ2-6	.
TGTGCCAGTAGGCCGATAACGACAGTGAACACTGAAGCTTTCTTT	CASRPITTVNTEAFF	.	TRBV19	TRBJ1-1	.
TGTGCCAGTAGTATTTCTTCAGGGGGAAACTATGGCTACACCTTC	CASSISSGGNYGYTF	TRBD1	TRBV19	TRBJ1-2	.
TGTGCCAGTAGTGAGGTTAAAAATTCACCCCTCCACTTT	CASSEVKNSPLHF	.	TRBV19	TRBJ1-6	.
TGCGCCAGCAGTCACACCTCCGGGAACAGAACATTGAACACTGAAGCTTTCTTT	CASSHTSGNRTLNTEAFF	.	TRBV23-1	TRBJ1-1	.
TGCGCCAGCAGCTCCTCCCCATCAGGGTCCTATAATTCACCCCTCCACTTT	CASSSSPSGSYNSPLHF	.	TRBV4-3	TRBJ1-6	.
TGTGCCAGCAGCCAAGTTAACAGGGGTAATGAAAAACTGTTTTTT	CASSQVNRGNEKLFF	TRBD1	TRBV3-1/TRBV3-2	TRBJ1-4	.
TGTGCCAGTAGGACAGGGGGGAGTTCACCCCTCCACTTT	CASRTGGSSPLHF	TRBD1	TRBV19	TRBJ1-6	.
TGTGCCAGCAGCTTAGTCAGCGGCAACAATCAGCCCCAGCATTTT	CASSLVSGNNQPQHF	.	TRBV7-2	TRBJ1-5	.
TGTGCCAGTAGTACTACTCCGGGACAGAATAACTATGGCTACACCTTC	CASSTTPGQNNYGYTF	TRBD1	TRBV19	TRBJ1-2	.
TGCGCCAGCAGCCAAGGCGCGGACAGGCGAAATGGGGCCAACGTCCTGACTTTC	CASSQGADRRNGANVLTF	TRBD1	TRBV4-3	TRBJ2-6	few
TGTGCCTGGGGAGCTGAAGGGACAAGAAAACTGTTTTTT	CAWGAEGTRKLFF	.	TRBV30	TRBJ1-4	once
TGTGCCATCAGTGAGTCGAAAACAGGGAACTACGAGCAGTACTTC	CAISESKTGNYEQYF	.	TRBV10-3	TRBJ2-7	.
TGCGCCAGCAGCCAAGCAGGGGTTTGGACAGATACGCAGTATTTT	CASSQAGVWTDTQYF	.	TRBV4-1	TRBJ2-3	.